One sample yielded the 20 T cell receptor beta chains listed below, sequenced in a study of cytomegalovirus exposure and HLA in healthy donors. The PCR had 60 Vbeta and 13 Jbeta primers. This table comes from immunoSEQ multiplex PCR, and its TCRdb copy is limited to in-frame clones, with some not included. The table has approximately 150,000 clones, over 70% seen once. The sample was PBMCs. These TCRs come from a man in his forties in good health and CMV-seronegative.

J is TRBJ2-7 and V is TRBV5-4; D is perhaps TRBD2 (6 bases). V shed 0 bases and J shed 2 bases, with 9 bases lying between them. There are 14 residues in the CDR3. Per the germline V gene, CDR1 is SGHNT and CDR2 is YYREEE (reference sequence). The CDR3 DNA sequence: TGTGCCAGCAGCTTGGTGGAGGGTCCCTACGAGCAGTACTTC. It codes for CASSLVEGPYEQYF.

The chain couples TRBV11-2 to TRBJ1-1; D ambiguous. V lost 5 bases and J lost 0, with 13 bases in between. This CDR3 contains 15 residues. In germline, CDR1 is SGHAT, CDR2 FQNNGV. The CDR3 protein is CASSPRGGLNTEAFF. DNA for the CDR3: TGTGCCAGCAGCCCCCGGGGAGGATTGAACACTGAAGCTTTCTTT. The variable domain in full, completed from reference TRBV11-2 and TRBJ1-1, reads EAGVAQSPRYKIIEKRQSVAFWCNPISGHATLYWYQQILGQGPKLLIQFQNNGVVDDSQLPKDRFSAERLKGVDSTLKIQPAKLEDSAVYLCASSPRGGLNTEAFFGQGTRLTVV.

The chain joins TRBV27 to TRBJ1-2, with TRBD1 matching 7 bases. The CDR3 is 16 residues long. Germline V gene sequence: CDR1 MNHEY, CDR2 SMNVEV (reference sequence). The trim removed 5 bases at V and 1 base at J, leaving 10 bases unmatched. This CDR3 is CASSRSTGDHNYGYTF. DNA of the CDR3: TGTGCCAGCAGTAGGTCTACAGGGGACCATAACTATGGCTACACCTTC.

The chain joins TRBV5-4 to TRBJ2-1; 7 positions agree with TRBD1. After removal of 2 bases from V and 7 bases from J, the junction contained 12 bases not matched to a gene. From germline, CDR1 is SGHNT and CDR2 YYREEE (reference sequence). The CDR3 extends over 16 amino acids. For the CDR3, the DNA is TGTGCCAGCAGCTTTGCGCTTAGGACAGGTCAAAATGAGCAGTTCTTC. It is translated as CASSFALRTGQNEQFF. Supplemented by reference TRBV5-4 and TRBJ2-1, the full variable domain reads ETGVTQSPTHLIKTRGQQVTLRCSSQSGHNTVSWYQQALGQGPQFIFQYYREEENGRGNFPPRFSGLQFPNYSSELNVNALELDDSALYLCASSFALRTGQNEQFFGPGTRLTVL.

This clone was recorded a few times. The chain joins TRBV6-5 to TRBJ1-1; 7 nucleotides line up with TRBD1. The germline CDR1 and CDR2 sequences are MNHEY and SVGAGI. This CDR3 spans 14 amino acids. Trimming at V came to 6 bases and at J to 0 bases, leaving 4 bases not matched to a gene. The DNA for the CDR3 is TGTGCCAGCAGCCGGGACAGCATGAACACTGAAGCTTTCTTT. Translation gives CASSRDSMNTEAFF.

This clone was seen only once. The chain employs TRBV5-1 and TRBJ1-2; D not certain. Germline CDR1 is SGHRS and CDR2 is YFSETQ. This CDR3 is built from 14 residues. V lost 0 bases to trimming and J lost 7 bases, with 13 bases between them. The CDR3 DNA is TGCGCCAGCAGCTTGGATACGGGGATAAGTGGCTACACCTTC. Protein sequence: CASSLDTGISGYTF.

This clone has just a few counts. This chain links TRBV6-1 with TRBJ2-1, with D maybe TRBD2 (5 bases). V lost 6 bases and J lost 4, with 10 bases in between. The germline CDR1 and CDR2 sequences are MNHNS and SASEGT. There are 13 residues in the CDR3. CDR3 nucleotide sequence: TGTGCCAGCAGCGACGGACTGTACAATGAGCAGTTCTTC. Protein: CASSDGLYNEQFF.

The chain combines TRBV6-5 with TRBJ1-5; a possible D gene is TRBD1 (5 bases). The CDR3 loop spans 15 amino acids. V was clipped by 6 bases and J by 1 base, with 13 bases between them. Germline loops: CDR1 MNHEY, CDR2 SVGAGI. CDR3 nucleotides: TGTGCCAGCAGGGCACAAGGGGTGAGCAATCAGCCCCAGCATTTT. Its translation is CASRAQGVSNQPQHF.

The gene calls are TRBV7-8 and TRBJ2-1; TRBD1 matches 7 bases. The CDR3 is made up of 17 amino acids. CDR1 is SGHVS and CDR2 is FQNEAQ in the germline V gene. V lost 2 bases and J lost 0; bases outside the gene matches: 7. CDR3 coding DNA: TGTGCCAGCAGCTTATGGGACAGAATGAGCTCCTACAATGAGCAGTTCTTC. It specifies CASSLWDRMSSYNEQFF.

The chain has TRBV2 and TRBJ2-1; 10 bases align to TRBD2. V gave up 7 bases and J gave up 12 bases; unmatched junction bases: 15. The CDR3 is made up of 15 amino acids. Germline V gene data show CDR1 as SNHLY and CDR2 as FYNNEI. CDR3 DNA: TGTGCCAGCACTGCCCACGGCCTAGCGGGAGATAGGCAGTTCTTC. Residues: CASTAHGLAGDRQFF. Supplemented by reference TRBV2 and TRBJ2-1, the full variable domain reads EPEVTQTPSHQVTQMGQEVILRCVPISNHLYFYWYRQILGQKVEFLVSFYNNEISEKSEIFDDQFSVERPDGSNFTLKIRSTKLEDSAMYFCASTAHGLAGDRQFFGPGTRLTVL.

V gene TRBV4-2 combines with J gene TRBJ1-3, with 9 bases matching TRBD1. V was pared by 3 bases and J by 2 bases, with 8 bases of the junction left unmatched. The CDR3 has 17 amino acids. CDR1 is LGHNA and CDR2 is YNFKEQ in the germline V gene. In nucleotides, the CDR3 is TGTGCCAGCAGCCACATAAAAACAGGGGGCGCTGGAAACACCATATATTTT. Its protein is CASSHIKTGGAGNTIYF.

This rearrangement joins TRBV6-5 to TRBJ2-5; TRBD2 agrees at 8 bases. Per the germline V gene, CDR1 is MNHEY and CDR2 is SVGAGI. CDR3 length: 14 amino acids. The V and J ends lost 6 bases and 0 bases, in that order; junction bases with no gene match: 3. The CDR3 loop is CASRLAGYQETQYF. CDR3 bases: TGTGCCAGCAGATTAGCGGGATACCAAGAGACCCAGTACTTC.

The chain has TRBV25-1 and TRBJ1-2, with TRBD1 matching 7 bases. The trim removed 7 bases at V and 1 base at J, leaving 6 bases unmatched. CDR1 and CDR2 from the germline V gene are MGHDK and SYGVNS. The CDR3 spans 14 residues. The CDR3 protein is CASIPQGLNYGYTF. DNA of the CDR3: TGTGCCAGCATACCACAGGGGCTTAACTATGGCTACACCTTC.

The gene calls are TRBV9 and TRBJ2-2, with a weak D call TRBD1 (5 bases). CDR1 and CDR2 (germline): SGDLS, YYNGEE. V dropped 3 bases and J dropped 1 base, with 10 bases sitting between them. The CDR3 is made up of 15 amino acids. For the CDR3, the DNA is TGTGCCAGCAGCGGCCCCCAGGGGAACACCGGGGAGCTGTTTTTT. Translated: CASSGPQGNTGELFF.

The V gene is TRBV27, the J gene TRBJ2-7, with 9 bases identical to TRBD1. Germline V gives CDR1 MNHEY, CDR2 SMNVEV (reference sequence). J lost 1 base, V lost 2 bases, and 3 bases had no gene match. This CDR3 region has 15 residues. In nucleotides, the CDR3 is TGTGCCAGCAGTTTAGTCGGACAGGGGTCCTACGAGCAGTACTTC. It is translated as CASSLVGQGSYEQYF.

CDR3 residues: CASSQSTVTKNIQYF. The CDR3 nucleotides read TGTGCCAGCAGCCAGTCGACAGTAACCAAAAACATTCAGTACTTC. This rearrangement joins TRBV11-2 to TRBJ2-4; the D gene is possibly TRBD1 (5 bases). The CDR3 consists of 15 residues. Trimming pared 5 bases from V and 2 bases from J, leaving 13 bases between. Germline CDR1 reads SGHAT; CDR2 reads FQNNGV.

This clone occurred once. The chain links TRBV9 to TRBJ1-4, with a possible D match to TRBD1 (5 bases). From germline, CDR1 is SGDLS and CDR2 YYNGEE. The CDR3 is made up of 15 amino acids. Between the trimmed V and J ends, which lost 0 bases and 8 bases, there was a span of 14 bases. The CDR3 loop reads CASSVGGGSGEKLFF. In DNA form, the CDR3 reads TGTGCCAGCAGCGTAGGGGGGGGTTCAGGCGAAAAACTGTTTTTT.

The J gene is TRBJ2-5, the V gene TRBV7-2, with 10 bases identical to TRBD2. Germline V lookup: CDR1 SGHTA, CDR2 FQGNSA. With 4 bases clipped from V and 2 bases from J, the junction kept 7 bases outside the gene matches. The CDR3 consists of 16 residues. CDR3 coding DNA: TGTGCCAGCAGCTCCCCAGAGCGGGGGGGACAAGAGACCCAGTACTTC. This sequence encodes CASSSPERGGQETQYF.

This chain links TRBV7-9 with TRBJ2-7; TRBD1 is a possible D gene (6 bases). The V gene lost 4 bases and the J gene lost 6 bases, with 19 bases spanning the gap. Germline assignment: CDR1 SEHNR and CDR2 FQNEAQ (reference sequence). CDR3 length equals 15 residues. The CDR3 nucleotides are TGTGCCAGCAGCTCCGCCTCCGACAGGCCCATCGAGCAGTACTTC. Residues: CASSSASDRPIEQYF. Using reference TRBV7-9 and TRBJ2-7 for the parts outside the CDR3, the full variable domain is DTGVSQNPRHKITKRGQNVTFRCDPISEHNRLYWYRQTLGQGPEFLTYFQNEAQLEKSRLLSDRFSAERPKGSFSTLEIQRTEQGDSAMYLCASSSASDRPIEQYFGPGTRLTVT.

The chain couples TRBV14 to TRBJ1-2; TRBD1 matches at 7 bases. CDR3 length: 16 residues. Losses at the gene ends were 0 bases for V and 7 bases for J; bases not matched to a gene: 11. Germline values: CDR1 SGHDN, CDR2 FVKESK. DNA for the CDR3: TGTGCCAGCAGCCAAGATGTACGGCAGGGGGGTTTTGGCTACACCTTC. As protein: CASSQDVRQGGFGYTF.